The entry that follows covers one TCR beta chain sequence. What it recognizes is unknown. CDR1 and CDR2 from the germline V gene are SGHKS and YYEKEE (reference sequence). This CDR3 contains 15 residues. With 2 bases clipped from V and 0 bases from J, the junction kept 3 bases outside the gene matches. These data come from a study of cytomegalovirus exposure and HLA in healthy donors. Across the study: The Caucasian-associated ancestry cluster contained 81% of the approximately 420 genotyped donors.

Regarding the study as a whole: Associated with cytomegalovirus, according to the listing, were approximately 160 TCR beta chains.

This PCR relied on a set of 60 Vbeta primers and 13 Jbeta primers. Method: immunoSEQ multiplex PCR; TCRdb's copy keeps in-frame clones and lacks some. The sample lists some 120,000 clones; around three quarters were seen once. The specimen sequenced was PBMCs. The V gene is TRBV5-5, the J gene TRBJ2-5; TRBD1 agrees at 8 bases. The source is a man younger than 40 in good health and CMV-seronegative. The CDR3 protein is CASSFQGAHQETQYF. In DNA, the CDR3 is TGTGCCAGCAGCTTTCAGGGGGCCCACCAAGAGACCCAGTACTTC.